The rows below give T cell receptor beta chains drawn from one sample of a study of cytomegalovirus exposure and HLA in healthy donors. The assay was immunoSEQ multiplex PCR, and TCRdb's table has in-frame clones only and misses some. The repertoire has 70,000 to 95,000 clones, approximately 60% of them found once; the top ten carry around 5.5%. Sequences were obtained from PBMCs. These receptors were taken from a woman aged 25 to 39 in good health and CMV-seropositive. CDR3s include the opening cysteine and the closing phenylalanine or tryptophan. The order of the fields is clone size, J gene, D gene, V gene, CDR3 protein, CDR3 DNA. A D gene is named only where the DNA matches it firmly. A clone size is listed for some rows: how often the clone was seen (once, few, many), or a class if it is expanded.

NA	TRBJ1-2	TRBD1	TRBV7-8	CASSLGTGNEGYTF	TGTGCCAGCAGCTTAGGGACAGGGAATGAGGGCTACACCTTC
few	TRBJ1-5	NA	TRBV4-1	CASSQDWGSNQPQHF	TGCGCCAGCAGCCAAGATTGGGGCAGCAATCAGCCCCAGCATTTT
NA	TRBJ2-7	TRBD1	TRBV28	CASIRQGASYEQYF	TGTGCCAGCATCAGACAGGGGGCATCGTACGAGCAGTACTTC
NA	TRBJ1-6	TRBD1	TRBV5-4	CASSRDRVNNSPLHF	TGTGCCAGCAGCCGCGACAGGGTTAATAATTCACCCCTCCACTTT
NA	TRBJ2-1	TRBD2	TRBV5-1	CASSLEWTSGGRSQFF	TGCGCCAGCAGCCTAGAATGGACTAGCGGGGGCCGATCCCAGTTCTTC
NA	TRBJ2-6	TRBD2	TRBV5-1	CASSLALAGLVSANVLTF	TGCGCCAGCAGCTTGGCTCTAGCGGGGCTGGTGTCAGCCAACGTCCTGACTTTC
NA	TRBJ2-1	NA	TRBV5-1	CASSLEEIRLANEQFF	TGCGCCAGCAGCTTGGAGGAGATTAGGTTGGCGAATGAGCAGTTCTTC
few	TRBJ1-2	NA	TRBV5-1	CASSLGGADYGYTF	TGCGCCAGCAGCTTGGGGGGCGCGGACTATGGCTACACCTTC
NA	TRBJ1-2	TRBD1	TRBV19	CASRPTGEGGYGYTF	TGTGCCAGTAGGCCAACAGGGGAAGGAGGCTATGGCTACACCTTC
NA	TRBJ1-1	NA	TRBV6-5	CASSYSLKTHTEAFF	TGTGCCAGCAGTTACTCCCTTAAGACTCACACTGAAGCTTTCTTT
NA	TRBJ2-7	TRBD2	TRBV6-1	CASSNLAGITYEQYF	TGTGCCAGCAGCAACTTAGCGGGAATAACCTACGAGCAGTACTTC
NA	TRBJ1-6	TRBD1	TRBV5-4	CASSLEDRDNSPLHF	TGTGCCAGCAGCTTGGAAGACAGGGATAATTCACCCCTCCACTTT
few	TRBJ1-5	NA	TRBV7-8	CASSLGRGNQPQHF	TGTGCCAGCAGCCTTGGCAGGGGCAATCAGCCCCAGCATTTT
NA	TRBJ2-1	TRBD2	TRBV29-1	CSVQNLFGTSSNEQFF	TGCAGCGTGCAAAACCTCTTCGGGACTAGCTCCAATGAGCAGTTCTTC
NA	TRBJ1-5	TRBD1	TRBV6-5	CASSRTGGFNQPQHF	TGTGCCAGCTCTCGGACAGGGGGATTCAATCAGCCCCAGCATTTT
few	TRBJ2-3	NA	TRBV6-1	CAGTGLGGTDTQYF	TGTGCCGGTACGGGATTAGGGGGAACAGATACGCAGTATTTT
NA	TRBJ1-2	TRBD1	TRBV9	CASRGLVRGGQYTF	TGTGCCAGCAGGGGACTAGTCAGGGGGGGTCAATACACCTTC
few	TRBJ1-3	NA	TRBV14	CASSREPTGMSSRSGNTIYF	TGTGCCAGCAGCCGAGAACCCACAGGAATGAGTTCTAGGTCTGGAAACACCATATATTTT
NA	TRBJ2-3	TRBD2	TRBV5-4	CASSLAPLAGGSDTQYF	TGTGCCAGCAGCTTGGCCCCCCTAGCGGGGGGGTCAGATACGCAGTATTTT
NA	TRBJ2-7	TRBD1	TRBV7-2	CASSRDRGRQEQYF	TGTGCCAGCAGCCGGGACAGGGGGCGACAAGAGCAGTACTTC
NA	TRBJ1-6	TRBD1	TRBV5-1	CASSLGQGINSPLHF	TGCGCCAGCAGCTTAGGACAGGGGATTAATTCACCCCTCCACTTT
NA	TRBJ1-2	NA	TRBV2	CASSVDRPMGGYTF	TGTGCCAGCAGTGTAGACAGGCCAATGGGTGGCTACACCTTC
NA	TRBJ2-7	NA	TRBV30	CAWSPTGGKYEQYF	TGTGCCTGGAGCCCAACAGGAGGGAAGTACGAGCAGTACTTC
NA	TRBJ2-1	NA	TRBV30	CAWGVGGQNEQFF	TGTGCCTGGGGCGTGGGGGGTCAGAATGAGCAGTTCTTC
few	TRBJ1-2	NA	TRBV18	CASSPPGRDYGYTF	TGTGCCAGCTCACCACCCGGCAGGGACTATGGCTACACCTTC
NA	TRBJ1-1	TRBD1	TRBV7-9	CASSSRTGGNTEAFF	TGTGCCAGCAGCTCGCGGACAGGGGGTAACACTGAAGCTTTCTTT
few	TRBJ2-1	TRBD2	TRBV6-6	CATRLAGGNEQFF	TGTGCCACCCGACTAGCGGGAGGTAATGAGCAGTTCTTC
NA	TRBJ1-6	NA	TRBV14	CASSQVEGSPLHF	TGTGCCAGCAGCCAAGTAGAGGGTTCACCCCTCCACTTT
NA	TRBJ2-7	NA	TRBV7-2	CASSLVTGGYEQYF	TGTGCCAGCAGCTTAGTGACAGGAGGATACGAGCAGTACTTC
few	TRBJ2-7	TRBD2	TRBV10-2	CASRSGGSYEQYF	TGCGCCAGCAGATCGGGGGGCTCCTACGAGCAGTACTTC
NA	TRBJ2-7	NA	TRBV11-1	CASSLAPVGAVGYEQYF	TGTGCCAGCAGCTTAGCGCCGGTGGGGGCCGTGGGCTACGAGCAGTACTTC
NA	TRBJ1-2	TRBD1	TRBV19	CASTGTGSVLGYGYPF	TGTGCCAGTACCGGGACAGGGAGCGTCTTGGGCTATGGCTACCCCTTC
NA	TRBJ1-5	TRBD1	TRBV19	CASSKGDSRNQPQHF	TGTGCCAGTAGCAAGGGGGACAGCCGTAATCAGCCCCAGCATTTT
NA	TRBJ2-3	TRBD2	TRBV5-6	CASSGGLLAGGPYTQYF	TGTGCCAGCAGCGGGGGACTCCTAGCGGGGGGGCCATATACGCAGTATTTT
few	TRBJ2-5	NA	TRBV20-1	CSANSGETQYF	TGCAGTGCGAATAGCGGAGAGACCCAGTACTTC
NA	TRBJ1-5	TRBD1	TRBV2	CASSVQGDQPQHF	TGTGCCAGCAGTGTACAGGGGGATCAGCCCCAGCATTTT
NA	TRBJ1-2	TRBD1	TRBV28	CASSFLGTGNYGYTF	TGTGCCAGCAGTTTCCTTGGGACAGGGAACTATGGCTACACCTTC
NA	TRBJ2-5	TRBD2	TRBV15	CATSKGWGGEEQYF	TGTGCCACCAGCAAGGGGTGGGGGGGTGAAGAGCAGTACTTC
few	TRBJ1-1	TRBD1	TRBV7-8	CASSLDRGCVAFF	TGTGCCAGCAGCCTGGACAGGGGGTGCGTAGCTTTCTTT
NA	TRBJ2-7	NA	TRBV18	CASSPTRTVPYEQYF	TGTGCCAGCTCACCCACCCGGACAGTCCCCTACGAGCAGTACTTC
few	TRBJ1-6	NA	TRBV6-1	CASSAAGDLYNSPLHF	TGTGCCAGCAGTGCGGCAGGTGACCTCTATAATTCACCCCTCCACTTT
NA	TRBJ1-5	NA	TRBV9	CASSVEGANQPQHF	TGTGCCAGCAGCGTAGAAGGGGCTAATCAGCCCCAGCATTTT